This T cell receptor beta chain was retrieved from a study of cytomegalovirus exposure and HLA in healthy donors. For this clone: Antigen unknown.

The PCR ran on 60 Vbeta and 13 Jbeta primers. Sequencing used immunoSEQ multiplex PCR; TCRdb keeps in-frame clones, though not all of them. The specimen's table records about 110,000 clones. CDR1 is DFQATT, CDR2 SNEGSKA, per germline (reference sequence). Trimming stripped 3 bases from V and 2 bases from J, with 5 bases between. The CDR3 runs to 11 residues. Overall study results and limits: Reports described diagnosis of cytomegalovirus status by the classifier as highly specific and sensitive. It was in a later analysis that TCR association rates were seen to vary by HLA locus, highest for DRB1 and lowest for HLA-C. A later analysis found most CMV-associated TCR beta chains apparently HLA-restricted.

The origin of this receptor is a man in his forties or fifties in good health and CMV-seropositive. The J gene is TRBJ2-7, the V gene TRBV20-1, with D perhaps matching TRBD1 (5 bases). What was sequenced was PBMCs. CDR3 amino acids: CSARTAYEQYF. The CDR3 DNA sequence: TGCAGTGCTAGGACAGCCTACGAGCAGTACTTC.